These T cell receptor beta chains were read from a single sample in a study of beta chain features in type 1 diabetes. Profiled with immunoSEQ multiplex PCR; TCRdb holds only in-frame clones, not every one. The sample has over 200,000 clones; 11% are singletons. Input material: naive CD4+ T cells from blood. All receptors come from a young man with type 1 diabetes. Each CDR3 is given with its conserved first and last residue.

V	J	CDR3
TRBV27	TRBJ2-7	CASSLSQGPEQYF
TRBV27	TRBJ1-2	CASILRQGGNYGYTF
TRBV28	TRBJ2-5	CASSSGTEETQYF
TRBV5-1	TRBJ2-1	CASSLVPGQGRGEQFF
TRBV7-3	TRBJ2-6	CASSLQTGLTSGANVLTF
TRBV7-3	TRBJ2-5	CASSRNRGVEETQYF
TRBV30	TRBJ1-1	CAWLTTGEAFF
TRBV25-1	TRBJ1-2	CASSSTGIVGYGYTF
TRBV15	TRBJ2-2	CATSRDLQGPGELFF
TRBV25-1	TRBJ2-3	CASSVTDTDTQYF
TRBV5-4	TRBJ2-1	CASSNHRDNEQFF
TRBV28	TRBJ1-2	CASSLGTGSGYTF
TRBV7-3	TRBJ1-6	CASSLGRVNSPLHF
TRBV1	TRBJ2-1	CTSSRFSGGACEQFF
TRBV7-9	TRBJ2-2	CASSQIYRGGTGELFF
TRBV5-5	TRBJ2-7	CASSSLTVYEQYF
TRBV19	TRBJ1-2	CASSAETGGPYTF
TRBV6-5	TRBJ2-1	CASSRDYPSHNEQFF
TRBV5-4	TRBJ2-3	CASSHEGLAGGFSTDTQYF
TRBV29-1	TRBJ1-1	CSVVGWFRGQRTEAFF
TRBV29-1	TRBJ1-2	CSVSYRDGYGYTF
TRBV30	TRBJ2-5	CAWSVQGTKTQYF
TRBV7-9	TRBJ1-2	CASSLAQGTLIGYTF
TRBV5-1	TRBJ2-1	CASSQGAGDNEQFF
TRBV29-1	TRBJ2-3	CSARRDRGDTQYF
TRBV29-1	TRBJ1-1	CSVEGGGKTEAFF
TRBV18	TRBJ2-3	CASSPADIDTQYF
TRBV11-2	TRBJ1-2	CASSPDRFYGYTF
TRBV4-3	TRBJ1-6	CASSQDPGQGNSPLHF
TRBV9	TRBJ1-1	CASSAGTGGAGAAFF
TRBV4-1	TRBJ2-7	CASSQARGLGHHEQYF
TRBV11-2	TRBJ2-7	CASSRLDRGSSYEQYF
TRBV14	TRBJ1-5	CATFRQGRSNQPQHF